This T cell receptor (beta chain) originates from a study of blood T cell repertoires in COVID-19. Overall study context: The study drew acute and convalescent COVID-19 samples from the United States, Italy and Spain. Nucleic acid was either cDNA or gDNA, and it came from T cells, B-cell-depleted T cells, or PBMCs.

CDR1 is SGHDT, CDR2 YYEEEE, per germline. The CDR3 loop spans 12 amino acids. Trimming stripped 0 bases from V and 12 bases from J, with 12 bases between. Authors' data handling: Cell counts per sample came from amplifying reference gene primers. Libraries were prepared by immunoSEQ multiplex PCR; TCRdb keeps only in-frame clonotypes and omits some of them. V and J calls plus clone size are reproduced from that table; the DNA served to infer D and trimming. This sample has roughly 250,000 clones, with roughly four fifths found just once. The chain joins TRBV5-6 to TRBJ2-5, with D maybe TRBD1 (5 bases). The sequencing sample was made of peripheral blood. This clonotype originated in a man between 45 and 60 years old with acute or convalescent COVID-19. CDR3 DNA: TGTGCCAGCAGCTTGGCAATAGGGGCCAAGTACTTC. Its protein is CASSLAIGAKYF. Full variable domain (remainder filled in from reference TRBV5-6 and TRBJ2-5): DAGVTQSPTHLIKTRGQQVTLRCSPKSGHDTVSWYQQALGQGPQFIFQYYEEEERQRGNFPDRFSGHQFPNYSSELNVNALLLGDSALYLCASSLAIGAKYFGPGTRLLVL.